The 8 T cell receptor beta chains below all came from one sample that was sequenced in a study of shared clonotypes between healthy human individuals. Using immunoSEQ multiplex PCR, the repertoire was profiled, and TCRdb retains in-frame clones only, with some absent. The repertoire holds 1.6 million or so clones, with approximately 98.5% as singletons. Sequencing was performed on naive CD4+ T cells sorted from blood. The subset denotes: CD45RA+ positively selected. The receptors shown here come from a man aged 25 to 40 in good health.

Written as DNA, the CDR3 is TGTGCCAGCAGTGAAGGTCGGCAGCCCCAGCATTTT. Residues: CASSEGRQPQHF. V gene TRBV6-1 combines with J gene TRBJ1-5; no clear D. The V and J ends lost 1 base and 7 bases respectively, with 5 bases between them. Germline assignment: CDR1 MNHNS and CDR2 SASEGT. The CDR3 consists of 12 residues.

The V and J genes are TRBV6-5 and TRBJ2-3; 9 nucleotides line up with TRBD2. Germline V lookup: CDR1 MNHEY, CDR2 SVGAGI. V was pared by 7 bases and J by 2 bases, with 7 bases of the junction left unmatched. The length of the CDR3 is 15 residues. Here the CDR3 DNA reads TGTGCCAGCACCTGGCTAGCGGGAAACACAGATACGCAGTATTTT. Amino acids: CASTWLAGNTDTQYF.

The chain joins TRBV5-5 to TRBJ2-5; D uncertain. Germline CDR1 SGHKS, CDR2 YYEKEE (reference sequence). CDR3 length: 11 residues. The ends were cut back, 5 bases at V and 4 bases at J, with 6 bases in the middle. The CDR3 sequence is CASRFRETQYF. DNA for the CDR3: TGTGCCAGCAGGTTTAGAGAGACCCAGTACTTC.

The count of this clone is one. This chain joins TRBV29-1 and TRBJ2-7; D is undetermined. CDR3 size: 16 residues. Looked up from germline, CDR1 is SQVTM and CDR2 is ANQGSEA. Trimming took off 0 bases at V and 3 bases at J, with 18 bases between the two ends. The CDR3 bases are TGCAGCGTTGAAGATCGAAGATCGGCTAACCTCTACGAGCAGTACTTC. Its translation: CSVEDRRSANLYEQYF.

The chain carries TRBV7-2 and TRBJ2-3; D is uncertain. Germline V gene lookup returns CDR1 SGHTA and CDR2 FQGNSA. V was clipped by 1 base and J by 6 bases, with 14 bases between them. This CDR3 is built from 15 residues. The CDR3 reads CASSLGSSLGDTQYF. CDR3 nucleotide sequence: TGTGCCAGCAGCTTAGGCAGCTCGCTCGGGGATACGCAGTATTTT.

This chain uses TRBV5-1 with TRBJ2-1; D is possibly TRBD2 (6 bases). This CDR3 contains 17 residues. Germline CDR1 reads SGHRS; CDR2 reads YFSETQ. V lost 4 bases and J lost 6, with 23 bases in between. The CDR3 is CASSPGLINPQRNEQFF. CDR3 nucleotide sequence: TGCGCCAGCAGCCCCGGACTAATAAATCCTCAGCGCAATGAGCAGTTCTTC.

The chain combines TRBV28 with TRBJ1-3; D is ambiguous. Looked up from germline, CDR1 is MDHEN and CDR2 is SYDVKM. The CDR3 loop spans 13 amino acids. V lost 5 bases and J lost 2, with 7 bases in between. The CDR3 protein is CASSIRTGNTIYF. DNA for the CDR3: TGTGCCAGCAGTATCAGGACTGGAAACACCATATATTTT.

The J gene is TRBJ2-1, the V gene TRBV27; TRBD2 might be the D (6 bases). The CDR3 is 14 amino acids. Germline-derived CDR1 and CDR2 are MNHEY and SMNVEV (reference sequence). V lost 7 bases and J 7 bases, leaving 17 bases between the germline ends. CDR3: CASTRMGGGNEQFF. CDR3 DNA: TGTGCCAGCACCCGTATGGGTGGAGGGAATGAGCAGTTCTTC.